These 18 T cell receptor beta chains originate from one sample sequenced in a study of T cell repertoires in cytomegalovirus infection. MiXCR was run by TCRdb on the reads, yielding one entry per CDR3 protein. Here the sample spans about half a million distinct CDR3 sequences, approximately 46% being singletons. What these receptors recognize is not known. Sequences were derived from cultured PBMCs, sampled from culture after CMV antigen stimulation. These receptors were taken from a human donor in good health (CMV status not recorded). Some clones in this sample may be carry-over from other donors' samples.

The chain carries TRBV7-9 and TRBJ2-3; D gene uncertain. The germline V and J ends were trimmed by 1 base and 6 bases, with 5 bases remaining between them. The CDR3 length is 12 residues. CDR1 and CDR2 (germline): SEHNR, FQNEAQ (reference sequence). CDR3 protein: CASSLVEDTQYF. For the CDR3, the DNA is TGTGCCAGCAGCTTAGTAGAGGATACGCAGTATTTT.

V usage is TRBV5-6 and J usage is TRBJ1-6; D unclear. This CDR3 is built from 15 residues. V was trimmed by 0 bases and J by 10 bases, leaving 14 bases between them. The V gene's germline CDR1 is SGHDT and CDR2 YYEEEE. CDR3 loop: CASSLGARAESPLHF. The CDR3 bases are TGTGCCAGCAGCTTGGGGGCTAGGGCCGAATCACCCCTCCACTTT. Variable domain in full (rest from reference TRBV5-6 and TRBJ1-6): DAGVTQSPTHLIKTRGQQVTLRCSPKSGHDTVSWYQQALGQGPQFIFQYYEEEERQRGNFPDRFSGHQFPNYSSELNVNALLLGDSALYLCASSLGARAESPLHFGNGTRLTVT.

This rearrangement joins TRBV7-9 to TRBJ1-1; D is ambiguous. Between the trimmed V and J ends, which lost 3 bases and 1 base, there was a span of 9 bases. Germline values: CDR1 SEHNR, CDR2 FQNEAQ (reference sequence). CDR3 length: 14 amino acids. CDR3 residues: CASSFFLGNTEAFF. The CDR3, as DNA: TGTGCCAGCAGCTTCTTCTTAGGGAACACTGAAGCTTTCTTT.

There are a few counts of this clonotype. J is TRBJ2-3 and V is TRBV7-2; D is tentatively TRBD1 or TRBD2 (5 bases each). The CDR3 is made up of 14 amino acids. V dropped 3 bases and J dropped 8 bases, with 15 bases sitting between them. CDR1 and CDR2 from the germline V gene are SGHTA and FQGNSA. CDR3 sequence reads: CASSFGTTQGTQYF. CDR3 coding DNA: TGTGCCAGCAGCTTCGGGACCACTCAGGGTACGCAGTATTTT.

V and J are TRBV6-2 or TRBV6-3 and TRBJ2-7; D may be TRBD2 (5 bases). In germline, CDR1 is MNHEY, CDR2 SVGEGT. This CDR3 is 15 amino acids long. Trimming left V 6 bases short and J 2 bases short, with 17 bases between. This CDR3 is CASRTGRGMAYEQYF. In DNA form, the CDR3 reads TGTGCCAGCAGAACCGGACGGGGAATGGCCTACGAGCAGTACTTC.

The CDR3 nucleotides are TGTGCCAGCACCAGGGTGACGAACTCACCCCTCCACTTT. This codes for CASTRVTNSPLHF. The genes are TRBV6-6 and TRBJ1-6, with TRBD1 as a possible D gene (5 bases). The CDR3 length is 13 residues. V gave up 7 bases and J gave up 10 bases, with 14 bases separating them. The V gene's germline CDR1 is MNHNY and CDR2 SVGAGI (reference sequence).

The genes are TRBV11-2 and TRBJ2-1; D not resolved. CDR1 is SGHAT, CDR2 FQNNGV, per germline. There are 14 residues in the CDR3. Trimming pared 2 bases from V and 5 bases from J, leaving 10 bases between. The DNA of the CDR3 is TGTGCCAGCAGCTTAAACGGACCAAACAATGAGCAGTTCTTC. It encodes CASSLNGPNNEQFF. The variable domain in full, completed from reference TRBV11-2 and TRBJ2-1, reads EAGVAQSPRYKIIEKRQSVAFWCNPISGHATLYWYQQILGQGPKLLIQFQNNGVVDDSQLPKDRFSAERLKGVDSTLKIQPAKLEDSAVYLCASSLNGPNNEQFFGPGTRLTVL.

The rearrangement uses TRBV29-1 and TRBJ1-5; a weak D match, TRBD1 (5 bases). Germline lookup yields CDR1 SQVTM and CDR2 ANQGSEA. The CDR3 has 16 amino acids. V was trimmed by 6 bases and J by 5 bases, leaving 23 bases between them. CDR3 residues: CSVGGQCREAYQPQHF. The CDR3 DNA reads TGCAGCGTCGGAGGGCAATGCAGGGAGGCTTATCAGCCCCAGCATTTT.

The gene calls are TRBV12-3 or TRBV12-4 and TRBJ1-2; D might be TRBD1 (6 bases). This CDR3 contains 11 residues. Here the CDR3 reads CAGGGRYGYTF. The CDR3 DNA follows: TGTGCGGGGGGCGGTCGGTATGGCTACACCTTC.

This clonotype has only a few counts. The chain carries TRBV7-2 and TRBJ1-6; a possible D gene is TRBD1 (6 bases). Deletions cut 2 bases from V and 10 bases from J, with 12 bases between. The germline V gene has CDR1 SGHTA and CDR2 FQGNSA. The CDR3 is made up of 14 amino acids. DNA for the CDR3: TGTGCCAGCAGCTTAACAGGACAGTGGTCACCCCTCCACTTT. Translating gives CASSLTGQWSPLHF.

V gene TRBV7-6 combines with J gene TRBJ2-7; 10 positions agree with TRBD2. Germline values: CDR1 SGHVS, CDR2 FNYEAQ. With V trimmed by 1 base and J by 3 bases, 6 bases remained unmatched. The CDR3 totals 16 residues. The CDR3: CASSLVPTSGVYEQYF. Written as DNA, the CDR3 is TGTGCCAGCAGCTTAGTCCCCACTAGCGGGGTCTACGAGCAGTACTTC.

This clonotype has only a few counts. The CDR3 region has the DNA TGTGCCAGCGGCCAGGGGAGGAGCACAGATACGCAGTATTTT. Translating it yields CASGQGRSTDTQYF. The V call is TRBV12-3 or TRBV12-4, the J call TRBJ2-3, with D tentatively TRBD1 or TRBD2 (6 bases each). Trimming took off 8 bases at V and 0 bases at J, with 12 bases between the two ends. The CDR3 spans 14 residues.

CDR3 loop: CASSRPFQNLAEAFF. CDR3 in DNA: TGTGCCAGCAGCCGACCTTTCCAGAATCTCGCTGAAGCTTTCTTT. The V call is TRBV7-2, the J call TRBJ1-1; D gene ambiguous. The CDR3 is made up of 15 amino acids. The ends were cut back, 5 bases at V and 6 bases at J, with 19 bases in the middle. Germline V CDR1 and CDR2: SGHTA, FQGNSA.

CDR3: CASSPGTSPYNEQFF. CDR3 coding DNA: TGTGCCAGCAGCCCCGGGACTAGCCCCTACAATGAGCAGTTCTTC. This chain uses TRBV7-7 with TRBJ2-1; 9 bases line up with TRBD2. The ends lost 5 bases at V and 2 bases at J; junction bases unmatched: 4. CDR3 length: 15 amino acids. CDR1 SSHAT and CDR2 FNYEAQ come from the germline V gene (reference sequence).

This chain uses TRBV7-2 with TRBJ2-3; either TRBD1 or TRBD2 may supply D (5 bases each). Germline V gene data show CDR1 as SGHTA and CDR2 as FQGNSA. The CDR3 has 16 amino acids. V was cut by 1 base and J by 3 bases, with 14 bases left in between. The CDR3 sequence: CASSLDTPGRTDTQYF. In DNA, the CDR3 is TGTGCCAGCAGCTTAGACACTCCGGGACGGACAGATACGCAGTATTTT.

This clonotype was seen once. The DNA of the CDR3 is TGCAGTGCTAGCTCACTAGCGGGAATAACCGGGGAGCTGTTTTTT. Protein product: CSASSLAGITGELFF. The chain links TRBV20-1 to TRBJ2-2; TRBD2 matches at 10 bases. CDR1 and CDR2 (germline): DFQATT, SNEGSKA (reference sequence). Losses at the gene ends were 3 bases for V and 5 bases for J; bases not matched to a gene: 6. The CDR3 extends over 15 amino acids.

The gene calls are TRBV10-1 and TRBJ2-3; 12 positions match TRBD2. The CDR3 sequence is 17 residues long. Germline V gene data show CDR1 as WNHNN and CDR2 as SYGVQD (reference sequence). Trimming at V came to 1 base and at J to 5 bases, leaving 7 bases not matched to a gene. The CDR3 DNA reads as TGCGCCAGCAGTGAGTACGGGACTAGCGGGTCTAGAGATACGCAGTATTTT. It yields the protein CASSEYGTSGSRDTQYF.

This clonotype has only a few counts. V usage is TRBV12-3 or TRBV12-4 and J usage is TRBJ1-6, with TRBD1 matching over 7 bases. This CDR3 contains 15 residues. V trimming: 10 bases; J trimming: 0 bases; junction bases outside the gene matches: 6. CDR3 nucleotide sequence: TGTGCCAACGACAGGGACTCCTCCTATAATTCACCCCTCCACTTT. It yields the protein CANDRDSSYNSPLHF.